This passage covers 9 T cell receptor beta chains from one sample sequenced in a study of beta chain features in type 1 diabetes. As every portion of the isolated RNA was reverse transcribed, the sequencing read expressed TCRB transcripts. The method was immunoSEQ multiplex PCR; TCRdb's version includes in-frame clones alone and lacks a portion of them. The sample carries 300,000 to 400,000 clones, approximately 10% recorded once. Sequencing was carried out using naive CD4+ T cells from blood. These receptor sequences come from a woman younger than 45 in good health.

On this clone itself: In this CDR3 the conserved last residue, phenylalanine or tryptophan, is missing, so a read error is likely. The chain uses TRBV5-1 and TRBJ2-7; weak D call: TRBD2 (5 bases). This CDR3 region has 15 residues. Germline CDR1 is SGHRS and CDR2 is YFSETQ. Trimming cost V 5 bases and J 5 bases, with 20 bases left between them. The CDR3 is CASSVTYEGSHEQYS. DNA of the CDR3: TGCGCCAGCAGTGTGACATACGAAGGGAGTCACGAGCAGTACTCC.

Remarks on this clone: Compared with germline, one end of the junction differs, possibly owing to a read error. The chain uses TRBV14 and TRBJ2-3; TRBD2 aligns across 11 bases. The CDR3 is made up of 13 amino acids. Germline CDR1 reads SGHDN; CDR2 reads FVKESK. CDR3 amino acids: CASSRQGLAAPDF. Here the CDR3 DNA reads TGTGCCAGCAGCCGACAGGGACTAGCGGCCCCGGATTTT.

This chain joins TRBV5-4 and TRBJ1-1; D perhaps matches TRBD1 (5 bases). Germline CDR1 is SGHNT and CDR2 is YYREEE (reference sequence). Deletions cut 2 bases from V and 0 bases from J, with 11 bases between. The CDR3 totals 15 residues. The CDR3: CASSLQALMNTEAFF. CDR3 nucleotides: TGTGCCAGCAGCTTACAGGCGCTGATGAACACTGAAGCTTTCTTT.

There are a few counts of this clone. The chain employs TRBV5-4 and TRBJ1-5; 7 bases are a match to TRBD1. The CDR3 runs 15 residues. V shed 0 bases, J shed 7 bases, and the junction held 7 bases outside the gene matches. Germline V gene data show CDR1 as SGHNT and CDR2 as YYREEE (reference sequence). The CDR3 loop is CASSLGQGPEQPQHF. CDR3 bases: TGTGCCAGCAGCTTGGGACAGGGACCGGAGCAGCCCCAGCATTTT.

This clone was picked up a small number of times. This sequence joins TRBV5-4 and TRBJ2-1; D possibly corresponds to TRBD2 (5 bases). The CDR3 covers 14 residues. CDR1 is SGHNT and CDR2 is YYREEE in the germline V gene (reference sequence). V shed 0 bases and J shed 12 bases, with 16 bases lying between them. The CDR3 DNA is TGTGCCAGCAGCTTGGTGGATGCTAGCCGGGGGCAGTTCTTC. Translation gives CASSLVDASRGQFF.

This clone was recorded a few times. CDR3 loop: CASSLSGSMREQFF. For the CDR3, the DNA is TGTGCCAGCAGTCTTAGCGGGAGTATGCGTGAGCAGTTCTTC. The gene calls are TRBV6-5 and TRBJ2-1; 9 bases fit TRBD2. J lost 9 bases, V lost 5 bases, and 8 bases had no gene match. The CDR3 contains 14 residues. The V gene's germline CDR1 is MNHEY and CDR2 SVGAGI.

The chain carries TRBV6-5 and TRBJ2-4; TRBD1 might be the D (5 bases). The CDR3 covers 15 residues. Deletions cut 6 bases from V and 4 bases from J, with 16 bases between. Germline values: CDR1 MNHEY, CDR2 SVGAGI. The CDR3 coding sequence is TGTGCCAGCAGCCCACGGGCAGGGAAAAAAAACATTCAGTACTTC. This codes for CASSPRAGKKNIQYF.

The rearrangement joins TRBV18 to TRBJ2-7, with 10 bases fitting TRBD1. V was clipped by 9 bases and J by 7 bases; unmatched bases: 9. The CDR3 consists of 13 residues. Per germline, CDR1 KGHSH and CDR2 LQKENI. CDR3 sequence: CASSDRGLMEQYF. For the CDR3, the DNA is TGTGCCAGTTCAGACAGGGGGCTTATGGAGCAGTACTTC. Supplemented by reference TRBV18 and TRBJ2-7, the full variable domain reads NAGVMQNPRHLVRRRGQEARLRCSPMKGHSHVYWYRQLPEEGLKFMVYLQKENIIDESGMPKERFSAEFPKEGPSILRIQQVVRGDSAAYFCASSDRGLMEQYFGPGTRLTVT.

To note about this clone: Other DNA sequences in the same sample also yield this CDR3. The rearrangement joins TRBV5-1 to TRBJ2-5; no reliable D call. Germline CDR1 is SGHRS and CDR2 is YFSETQ. Trimming cost V 0 bases and J 5 bases, with 5 bases left between them. The CDR3 is made up of 12 amino acids. The CDR3 here is CASSLAEETQYF. The CDR3 nucleotides are TGCGCCAGCAGCTTGGCCGAGGAGACCCAGTACTTC.